This is a list of T cell receptor beta chains from one sample in a study of identical twins' blood T cells. TCRdb called the 5' RACE reads again in MiXCR, with one record for every CDR3 protein. This sample has 350,000 to 450,000 distinct CDR3 sequences, with 28% found just once. Sequences were obtained from PBMCs. Receptor source: a woman aged 18 to 55 in good health. CDR3s include the opening cysteine and the closing phenylalanine or tryptophan. Fields, in order: J gene, D gene, V gene, CDR3 length, clone size, CDR3 DNA, CDR3 protein. The D gene is left open where the match is weak. Clone size appears in some rows only: once, few, many, or a class for an expanded clone.

J gene: TRBJ2-1
D gene: TRBD2
V gene: TRBV20-1
CDR3 length: 15
clone size: few
CDR3 DNA: TGCAGTGCTAGCCCCGGACTAGCGGCCTACAATGAGCAGTTCTTC
CDR3 protein: CSASPGLAAYNEQFF

J gene: TRBJ2-5
D gene: -
V gene: TRBV2
CDR3 length: 14
clone size: -
CDR3 DNA: TGTGCCAGCAGTCTGGACTGGAACCAAGAGACCCAGTACTTC
CDR3 protein: CASSLDWNQETQYF

J gene: TRBJ2-2
D gene: TRBD2
V gene: TRBV12-5
CDR3 length: 14
clone size: -
CDR3 DNA: TGTGCTAGTGGGAGAGCGGGAGGGACCGGGGAGCTGTTTTTT
CDR3 protein: CASGRAGGTGELFF

J gene: TRBJ1-6
D gene: -
V gene: TRBV20-1
CDR3 length: 12
clone size: -
CDR3 DNA: TGCAGTGCTGCTCCAGGGAACTCACCCCTCCACTTT
CDR3 protein: CSAAPGNSPLHF

J gene: TRBJ2-5
D gene: -
V gene: TRBV20-1
CDR3 length: 12
clone size: many
CDR3 DNA: TGCAGTGCTAGCTCCCAGGTTGAGACCCAGTACTTC
CDR3 protein: CSASSQVETQYF

J gene: TRBJ1-1
D gene: -
V gene: TRBV5-1
CDR3 length: 15
clone size: -
CDR3 DNA: TGCGCCAGCAGCCCGGGGGTCAGGGACAACCCTGAAGCTTTCTTT
CDR3 protein: CASSPGVRDNPEAFF

J gene: TRBJ2-3
D gene: -
V gene: TRBV29-1
CDR3 length: 14
clone size: -
CDR3 DNA: TGCAGCGTTGATACCAGGCAGCACACAGATACGCAGTATTTT
CDR3 protein: CSVDTRQHTDTQYF

J gene: TRBJ1-1
D gene: TRBD1
V gene: TRBV3-1
CDR3 length: 18
clone size: few
CDR3 DNA: TGTGCCAGCAGCCAGGGTTTCAGGGGGCAATATCGGGATACTGAAGCTTTCTTT
CDR3 protein: CASSQGFRGQYRDTEAFF

J gene: TRBJ1-1
D gene: -
V gene: TRBV4-3
CDR3 length: 13
clone size: -
CDR3 DNA: TGCGCCAGCGGAGTAGGGAGATTGACTGAAGCTTTCTTT
CDR3 protein: CASGVGRLTEAFF

J gene: TRBJ1-1
D gene: -
V gene: TRBV24-1
CDR3 length: 15
clone size: few
CDR3 DNA: TGTGCCACCAGTGATGCGGTAGGCCTCCCCACTGAAGCTTTCTTT
CDR3 protein: CATSDAVGLPTEAFF

J gene: TRBJ1-2
D gene: -
V gene: TRBV3-1
CDR3 length: 13
clone size: few
CDR3 DNA: TGTGCCAGCAGCCCTGACAGTGCCTCTGGCTACACCTTC
CDR3 protein: CASSPDSASGYTF

J gene: TRBJ2-3
D gene: -
V gene: TRBV20-1
CDR3 length: 14
clone size: -
CDR3 DNA: TGCAGTGCCCTAAGTTCGGGGCCCGGGGATACGCAGTATTTT
CDR3 protein: CSALSSGPGDTQYF

J gene: TRBJ2-7
D gene: -
V gene: TRBV5-1
CDR3 length: 14
clone size: few
CDR3 DNA: TGCGCCAGCAGCTCTCATTACGACACCTACGAGCAGTACTTC
CDR3 protein: CASSSHYDTYEQYF

J gene: TRBJ2-1
D gene: -
V gene: TRBV5-1
CDR3 length: 15
clone size: -
CDR3 DNA: TGCGCCAGCAGCACCCTAGCGAACTCCTACAATGAGCAGTTCTTC
CDR3 protein: CASSTLANSYNEQFF

J gene: TRBJ2-1
D gene: -
V gene: TRBV19
CDR3 length: 14
clone size: -
CDR3 DNA: TGTGCCAGTAGTATAGTACGGGGCCAAGATGAGCAGTTCTTC
CDR3 protein: CASSIVRGQDEQFF

J gene: TRBJ2-7
D gene: -
V gene: TRBV20-1
CDR3 length: 13
clone size: few
CDR3 DNA: TGCAGTGCGGGACTTGGAAGAGCGAGGGAGCAGTACTTC
CDR3 protein: CSAGLGRAREQYF

J gene: TRBJ1-6
D gene: TRBD1
V gene: TRBV14
CDR3 length: 13
clone size: -
CDR3 DNA: TGTGCCAGCAGTGAGACAGGGTTTTCACCCCTCCACTTT
CDR3 protein: CASSETGFSPLHF

J gene: TRBJ2-7
D gene: -
V gene: TRBV27
CDR3 length: 14
clone size: -
CDR3 DNA: TGTGCCAGCAGTCTAGACCGAACAGCCTACGAGCAGTACTTC
CDR3 protein: CASSLDRTAYEQYF

J gene: TRBJ2-7
D gene: -
V gene: TRBV10-3
CDR3 length: 15
clone size: -
CDR3 DNA: TGTGCCATCAGTGAGTCGAAGGTAGTGTACTACGAGCAGTACTTC
CDR3 protein: CAISESKVVYYEQYF

J gene: TRBJ1-1
D gene: -
V gene: TRBV5-1
CDR3 length: 15
clone size: few
CDR3 DNA: TGCGCCAGCAGCTTTCTTTCCGCGCCGAACACTGAAGCTTTCTTT
CDR3 protein: CASSFLSAPNTEAFF

J gene: TRBJ2-1
D gene: -
V gene: TRBV28
CDR3 length: 15
clone size: once
CDR3 DNA: TGTGCCAGCAGCTCCCACCTCCCGTCATACAATGAGCAGTTCTTC
CDR3 protein: CASSSHLPSYNEQFF

J gene: TRBJ1-5
D gene: -
V gene: TRBV7-6
CDR3 length: 14
clone size: once
CDR3 DNA: TGTGTCAGCAGCTTAGGAATGGAACTTCAGCCCCAGCATTTT
CDR3 protein: CVSSLGMELQPQHF

J gene: TRBJ1-6
D gene: -
V gene: TRBV5-1
CDR3 length: 13
clone size: -
CDR3 DNA: TGCGCCAGCAGCTTGGAAGGGGGTACACCCCTCCACTTT
CDR3 protein: CASSLEGGTPLHF

J gene: TRBJ1-1
D gene: -
V gene: TRBV2
CDR3 length: 13
clone size: -
CDR3 DNA: TGTGCCAGCAGTGAGGAAGGGGTCACTGAAGCTTTCTTT
CDR3 protein: CASSEEGVTEAFF

J gene: TRBJ2-3
D gene: -
V gene: TRBV6-5
CDR3 length: 14
clone size: -
CDR3 DNA: TGTGCCAGCAGTTACAGGCCGTTCGCAGATACGCAGTATTTT
CDR3 protein: CASSYRPFADTQYF

J gene: TRBJ2-2
D gene: TRBD2
V gene: TRBV5-1
CDR3 length: 18
clone size: -
CDR3 DNA: TGCGCCAGCAGCTTGCAGGTCGGGTCTAGCGGTAACACCGGGGAGCTGTTTTTT
CDR3 protein: CASSLQVGSSGNTGELFF

J gene: TRBJ2-5
D gene: -
V gene: TRBV27
CDR3 length: 14
clone size: -
CDR3 DNA: TGTGCCAGCAGTTTCCTAAATGGAGTGGAGACCCAGTACTTC
CDR3 protein: CASSFLNGVETQYF

J gene: TRBJ2-7
D gene: TRBD1
V gene: TRBV27
CDR3 length: 14
clone size: -
CDR3 DNA: TGTGCCAGCAAGAGGACAGGTTCCACCCACGAGCAGTACTTC
CDR3 protein: CASKRTGSTHEQYF

J gene: TRBJ1-4
D gene: TRBD1
V gene: TRBV19
CDR3 length: 15
clone size: few
CDR3 DNA: TGTGCCAGTAGTATCAACAGGGGGCGGCCCGAAAAACTGTTTTTT
CDR3 protein: CASSINRGRPEKLFF

J gene: TRBJ2-1
D gene: TRBD2
V gene: TRBV20-1
CDR3 length: 18
clone size: many
CDR3 DNA: TGCAGTGGTACGACTCGCCGGGGGGTTTATTACTCCTACAATGAGCAGTTCTTC
CDR3 protein: CSGTTRRGVYYSYNEQFF

J gene: TRBJ1-1
D gene: -
V gene: TRBV14
CDR3 length: 14
clone size: few
CDR3 DNA: TGTGCCAGCAGCTACTGGACAGTCAGCACTGAAGCTTTCTTT
CDR3 protein: CASSYWTVSTEAFF

J gene: TRBJ1-4
D gene: -
V gene: TRBV5-6
CDR3 length: 13
clone size: medium-sized
CDR3 DNA: TGTGCCAGCAGCTTGGTGCTGGCGGAAAAACTGTTTTTT
CDR3 protein: CASSLVLAEKLFF

J gene: TRBJ1-1
D gene: -
V gene: TRBV6-1
CDR3 length: 14
clone size: many
CDR3 DNA: TGTGCCAGCAGTGAAAGGCAACTGAACACTGAAGCTTTCTTT
CDR3 protein: CASSERQLNTEAFF

J gene: TRBJ1-2
D gene: -
V gene: TRBV28
CDR3 length: 11
clone size: many
CDR3 DNA: TGTGCCAGCAGTACAGGGTATGGCTACACCTTC
CDR3 protein: CASSTGYGYTF

J gene: TRBJ1-1
D gene: -
V gene: TRBV20-1
CDR3 length: 14
clone size: many
CDR3 DNA: TGCAGTGCAGGCGGTGCGCAGGGGCGGACTGAAGCTTTCTTT
CDR3 protein: CSAGGAQGRTEAFF

J gene: TRBJ1-3
D gene: -
V gene: TRBV7-2
CDR3 length: 16
clone size: few
CDR3 DNA: TGTGCCAGCAGCTTAATGCGGGGGGTCTCTGGAAACACCATATATTTT
CDR3 protein: CASSLMRGVSGNTIYF

J gene: TRBJ2-3
D gene: TRBD1
V gene: TRBV24-1
CDR3 length: 16
clone size: -
CDR3 DNA: TGTGCCACCAGTGACACCGGGACAGAGGGTTCAGATACGCAGTATTTT
CDR3 protein: CATSDTGTEGSDTQYF

J gene: TRBJ2-7
D gene: -
V gene: TRBV20-1
CDR3 length: 14
clone size: -
CDR3 DNA: TGCAGTGCCACTGGACAGTCCCGCTCCTACGAGCAGTACTTC
CDR3 protein: CSATGQSRSYEQYF

J gene: TRBJ2-2
D gene: -
V gene: TRBV6-6
CDR3 length: 15
clone size: few
CDR3 DNA: TGTGCCAGCAGACCCCTTACAGGGTTGGCCGGGGAGCTGTTTTTT
CDR3 protein: CASRPLTGLAGELFF

J gene: TRBJ2-2
D gene: -
V gene: TRBV7-2
CDR3 length: 14
clone size: -
CDR3 DNA: TGTGCCAGCAGCCGACGAGCAGGTCCCGGGGAGCTGTTTTTT
CDR3 protein: CASSRRAGPGELFF